What follows describes a single T cell receptor beta chain. Its antigen is not identified. The CDR3 contains 15 residues. V was shortened by 0 bases and J by 3 bases, with 11 bases between the two germline ends. Germline-derived CDR1 and CDR2 are SGHRS and YFSETQ. Produced via immunoSEQ multiplex PCR; TCRdb's table is partial and in-frame only. The sample holds some 20,000 clones, 95% to 98% seen once. Sorting defined conventional CD4 T cells as CD4+CD127+. This sample was included in a study of B cell selection in AIRE deficiency. The study, taken as a whole, reports: Of fewer than 4,500 shared Treg TCRbeta sequences, around 30% were healthy-donor-only and approximately 9.7% patient-only.

Sequences were obtained from conventional CD4+ T cells sorted from PBMCs. The J gene is TRBJ2-3, the V gene TRBV5-1, with TRBD2 as a possible D gene (5 bases). The clonotype originates from a human donor with AIRE deficiency. The CDR3 reads CASSLGEIGTDTQYF. In DNA form, the CDR3 reads TGCGCCAGCAGCTTGGGGGAGATCGGGACAGATACGCAGTATTTT.